The clone carrying this T cell receptor beta chain was detected a few times. No antigen is known for it. The repertoire was sequenced with immunoSEQ multiplex PCR; TCRdb's copy has only in-frame clones and lacks some. Of about 58,000 clones in the sample, roughly 80% are singletons; the top ten hold roughly 5%. This sample is part of a study of a mutant IDH1 vaccine in newly diagnosed glioma. As for the study in general: Treated patients were around 62% male, roughly 40% female, mean age 40.4 years. Standard pretreatment was either radiotherapy, temozolomide, or, for most, radiochemotherapy with temozolomide. In the visit schedule, V12 fell in week 35, while V13 fell in week 47.

Time point described: week 35, safety follow-up. The vaccine gave 300 ug of a 20-mer mutant IDH1 peptide subcutaneously per dose. New WHO grade 3 or 4 astrocytomas that were IDH1-mutant and ATRX-lost had been found in donors. The sequence was collected from a man between 40 and 49 years old with glioma. Sequencing was performed on PBMCs, taken from a glioma patient whose treatment included an IDH1 peptide vaccine.

In DNA form, the CDR3 reads TGTGCCACCAGCAGAGGCGACACAGGGTCCGGCTACACCTTC. Protein product: CATSRGDTGSGYTF. The J gene is TRBJ1-2, the V gene TRBV15, with D possibly matching TRBD1 (6 bases). V lost 1 base to trimming and J lost 8 bases, with 14 bases between them. The CDR3 contains 14 residues. In germline, CDR1 is LNHNV, CDR2 YYDKDF (reference sequence).